These 19 T cell receptor beta chains were sequenced from one sample in a study of T cell repertoires in cytomegalovirus infection. TCRdb called the reads again in MiXCR, with one record for every CDR3 protein. The repertoire holds 250,000 to 300,000 distinct CDR3 sequences, with around 13% as singletons. The source material was PBMCs. Source of these receptors: a human donor in good health (CMV status not recorded). Some clones in this sample may be carry-over from other donors' samples.

This clonotype was counted between two and nine times. The chain is built from TRBV6-1 and TRBJ2-1, with 11 nucleotides matching TRBD2. Germline loops: CDR1 MNHNS, CDR2 SASEGT. V gave up 6 bases and J gave up 4 bases; unmatched junction bases: 11. This CDR3 is 17 amino acids long. CDR3 nucleotides: TGTGCCAGCAGCCCCGGGACTAGCGGAGATATATACAATGAGCAGTTCTTC. Its translation is CASSPGTSGDIYNEQFF.

This clonotype was seen repeatedly, ten times or more. The V and J genes are TRBV4-1 and TRBJ2-7; 9 nucleotides match TRBD1. The germline V gene has CDR1 MGHRA and CDR2 YSYEKL. Unmatched junction bases numbered 11, after V lost 0 bases and J lost 2 bases. The CDR3 contains 18 residues. CDR3 residues: CASSQESEDRGYTYEQYF. DNA for the CDR3: TGCGCCAGCAGCCAAGAAAGCGAGGACAGGGGCTATACCTACGAGCAGTACTTC.

The chain joins TRBV5-6 to TRBJ2-2; 7 nucleotides align to TRBD1. CDR3 length equals 15 residues. V trimming: 4 bases; J trimming: 3 bases; junction bases outside the gene matches: 6. Germline CDR1 and CDR2: SGHDT and YYEEEE. The chain's CDR3 is CASSVYRGDTGELFF. CDR3 bases: TGTGCCAGCAGCGTCTACAGGGGAGACACCGGGGAGCTGTTTTTT.

For this clonotype: With a much larger clone just one base away, this may be a read error. J is TRBJ2-1 and V is TRBV5-1; a weak D match, TRBD2 (5 bases). This CDR3 is built from 16 residues. Germline V gene lookup returns CDR1 SGHRS and CDR2 YFSETQ. The CDR3 DNA is TGCGCCAGCAGCGCGCGGGCTAGCTCCTCCTACAAGGAGCAGTTCTTC. Amino acid sequence: CASSARASSSYKEQFF.

In its sample, this clonotype was seen a few times. This rearrangement joins TRBV12-5 to TRBJ1-1; D gene unclear. Germline CDR1 is LGHNT and CDR2 is FRNRAP. V was cut by 2 bases and J by 1 base, with 5 bases left in between. The length of the CDR3 is 13 residues. CDR3 nucleotide sequence: TGTGCTAGTGGTTTGTCGGCGAACACTGAAGCTTTCTTT. It specifies CASGLSANTEAFF. Using reference TRBV12-5 and TRBJ1-1 for the parts outside the CDR3, the full variable domain is DARVTQTPRHKVTEMGQEVTMRCQPILGHNTVFWYRQTMMQGLELLAYFRNRAPLDDSGMPKDRFSAEMPDATLATLKIQPSEPRDSAVYFCASGLSANTEAFFGQGTRLTVV.

This clonotype was seen at least ten times. This sequence joins TRBV7-2 and TRBJ2-2, with 7 bases identical to TRBD2. V shed 3 bases and J 4 bases; nucleotides not matched to a gene: 2. Germline V CDR1 and CDR2: SGHTA, FQGNSA. The CDR3 is 14 residues long. The CDR3 DNA follows: TGTGCCAGCAGCTTCAGCGGGATCACCGGGGAGCTGTTTTTT. Translation: CASSFSGITGELFF.

This clonotype was seen many times. The chain links TRBV7-3 to TRBJ2-1; TRBD1 agrees at 7 bases. CDR3 size: 13 residues. Trimming removed 11 bases from V and 5 bases from J; junction bases left unmatched: 9. Germline values: CDR1 SGHTA, CDR2 FQGTGA. The chain's CDR3 is CAGPTGPNNEQFF. The CDR3 region has the DNA TGTGCCGGCCCGACAGGGCCGAACAATGAGCAGTTCTTC.

This clonotype was seen more than once but under ten times. This chain joins TRBV2 and TRBJ2-2; D not certain. The germline V gene has CDR1 SNHLY and CDR2 FYNNEI. The CDR3 loop spans 14 amino acids. V was trimmed by 3 bases and J by 6 bases, leaving 11 bases between them. The CDR3 sequence is CASSDRLGAGELFF. The DNA of the CDR3 is TGTGCCAGCAGTGATCGGCTAGGCGCCGGGGAGCTGTTTTTT. Full variable domain (outside the CDR3, taken from reference TRBV2 and TRBJ2-2): EPEVTQTPSHQVTQMGQEVILRCVPISNHLYFYWYRQILGQKVEFLVSFYNNEISEKSEIFDDQFSVERPDGSNFTLKIRSTKLEDSAMYFCASSDRLGAGELFFGEGSRLTVL.

The V call is TRBV29-1, the J call TRBJ1-2; TRBD1 aligns across 8 bases. Germline V gene lookup returns CDR1 SQVTM and CDR2 ANQGSEA. CDR3 length: 15 residues. With 7 bases clipped from V and 3 bases from J, the junction kept 13 bases outside the gene matches. As DNA, the CDR3 is TGCAGCGCCTCCGCCCAGGCAGGGGGCTACTATGGCTACACCTTC. Amino acid sequence: CSASAQAGGYYGYTF.

This clonotype was observed a handful of times. This rearrangement joins TRBV28 to TRBJ1-5; 10 nucleotides align to TRBD1. Germline V lookup: CDR1 MDHEN, CDR2 SYDVKM. This CDR3 is built from 15 residues. J gave up 6 bases and V 6 bases, and 8 bases lay outside the gene matches. This chain's CDR3 is CASSVTGTGVQPQHF. The CDR3 DNA reads TGTGCCAGCAGCGTTACCGGGACAGGGGTTCAGCCCCAGCATTTT.

This clonotype turned up a few times. The CDR3 reads CASSEGWAGELFF. The CDR3, as DNA: TGTGCCAGCAGTGAGGGGTGGGCCGGGGAGCTGTTTTTT. The chain has TRBV2 and TRBJ2-2, with D hard to call. Looked up from germline, CDR1 is SNHLY and CDR2 is FYNNEI. CDR3 length: 13 amino acids. V lost 3 bases to trimming and J lost 6 bases, with 8 bases between them.

The chain employs TRBV7-8 and TRBJ2-3; no definite D call. From germline, CDR1 is SGHVS and CDR2 FQNEAQ. Trimming cost V 3 bases and J 8 bases, with 18 bases left between them. This CDR3 region has 15 residues. The CDR3 loop reads CASSFGRPPAVTQYF. CDR3 sequence (DNA): TGTGCCAGCAGCTTTGGCAGGCCCCCCGCAGTTACGCAGTATTTT.

This clonotype was counted ten times or more. V is TRBV29-1 and J is TRBJ1-1; TRBD1 is a possible D gene (5 bases). This CDR3 comprises 13 residues. The germline V gene has CDR1 SQVTM and CDR2 ANQGSEA. The germline V and J ends were trimmed by 3 bases and 0 bases, with 8 bases remaining between them. The DNA for the CDR3 is TGCAGCGTTGACGCAGGGATGAACACTGAAGCTTTCTTT. Translating it yields CSVDAGMNTEAFF.

This clonotype was counted many times. The chain recombines TRBV7-2 with TRBJ2-3, with 13 bases lining up with TRBD2. Germline assignment: CDR1 SGHTA and CDR2 FQGNSA. The J segment lost 2 bases and the V segment lost 5 bases, leaving 7 bases of the junction unmatched. The CDR3 contains 17 residues. The CDR3 region is CASSATGLAGLTDTQYF. The DNA of the CDR3 is TGTGCCAGCAGCGCAACGGGACTAGCGGGACTCACAGATACGCAGTATTTT.

Ten or more counts support this clonotype. This chain uses TRBV7-2 with TRBJ2-7; possibly TRBD2 for D (5 bases). The germline V gene has CDR1 SGHTA and CDR2 FQGNSA. The length of the CDR3 is 14 residues. Deletions cut 3 bases from V and 1 base from J, with 10 bases between. CDR3 DNA: TGTGCCAGCAGCTTCTCACTAGGTTCCTACGAGCAGTACTTC. Residues: CASSFSLGSYEQYF.

The sample holds many counts of this clonotype. The chain combines TRBV7-2 with TRBJ2-5, with D possibly matching TRBD1 (6 bases). The germline CDR1 and CDR2 sequences are SGHTA and FQGNSA. The CDR3 is made up of 13 amino acids. Trimming took off 5 bases at V and 0 bases at J, with 7 bases between the two ends. CDR3 coding DNA: TGTGCCAGCAGCACAGGGTACCAAGAGACCCAGTACTTC. This translates into CASSTGYQETQYF.

This clonotype turned up a few times. V and J are TRBV6-5 and TRBJ2-3, with D possibly TRBD2 on 5 matching bases. Germline CDR1 MNHEY, CDR2 SVGAGI. Trimming removed 0 bases from V and 4 bases from J, with 17 bases in between. The CDR3 runs 17 residues. In DNA, the CDR3 is TGTGCCAGCAGTTACTCGACCGTCGAGGGCCCGCCAGATACGCAGTATTTT. The encoded protein is CASSYSTVEGPPDTQYF.

The chain has TRBV15 and TRBJ2-1; 12 bases are shared with TRBD2. The CDR3 runs 16 residues. CDR1 and CDR2 (germline): LNHNV, YYDKDF (reference sequence). The junction had 14 bases not matched to a gene; V was cut back by 8 bases and J by 9 bases. CDR3 in DNA: TGTGCCACCCGCCGAGGGCTAGCGGGAGGGCCGGGTGAGCAGTTCTTC. Its translation is CATRRGLAGGPGEQFF.

This clonotype occurred a few times. The chain joins TRBV15 to TRBJ1-5; D remains unclear. Looked up from germline, CDR1 is LNHNV and CDR2 is YYDKDF (reference sequence). CDR3 length: 16 residues. Deletions cut 1 base from V and 4 bases from J, with 14 bases between. The CDR3 is CATSRGGDIVNQPQHF. In DNA form, the CDR3 reads TGTGCCACCAGCAGAGGAGGAGACATCGTGAATCAGCCCCAGCATTTT.